The TCR beta chain under discussion was sequenced for a study of blood T cell repertoires in COVID-19. Study-level background: COVID-19 samples from acute and convalescent phases originated in the United States, Italy and Spain. The cDNA or gDNA used as material had been derived from T cells, B-cell-depleted T cells, or PBMCs.

In the original workflow: Nucleated cell counts were estimated from reference gene primer amplification. Produced via immunoSEQ multiplex PCR; TCRdb's table is partial and in-frame only. Clone size and V and J calls were adopted from that table, with D and trimming inferred from the DNA. The sample yields fewer than 200,000 clones, 85% to 95% seen once. The germline CDR1 and CDR2 sequences are LGHNA and YSLEER. The CDR3 sequence is 17 residues long. J lost 3 bases, V lost 2 bases, and 10 bases had no gene match. J is TRBJ2-1 and V is TRBV4-3; 7 positions match TRBD2. The TCR comes from a woman aged 50 to 65 with acute or convalescent COVID-19. Sequencing was performed on peripheral blood. CDR3: CASSQSPVGGNYNEQFF. The CDR3 DNA is TGCGCCAGCAGCCAAAGCCCCGTGGGGGGGAACTACAATGAGCAGTTCTTC.